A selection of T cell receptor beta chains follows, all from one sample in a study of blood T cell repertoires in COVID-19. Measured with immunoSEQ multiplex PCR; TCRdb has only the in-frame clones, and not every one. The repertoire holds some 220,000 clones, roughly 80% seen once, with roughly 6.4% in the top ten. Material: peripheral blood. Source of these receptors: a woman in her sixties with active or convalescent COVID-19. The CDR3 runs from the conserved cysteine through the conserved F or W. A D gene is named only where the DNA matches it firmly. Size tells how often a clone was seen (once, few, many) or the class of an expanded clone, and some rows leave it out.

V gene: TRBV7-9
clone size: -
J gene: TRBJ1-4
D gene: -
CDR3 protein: CASSLRGGEGEKLFF
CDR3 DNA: TGTGCCAGCAGCTTGCGGGGAGGGGAAGGAGAAAAACTGTTTTTT

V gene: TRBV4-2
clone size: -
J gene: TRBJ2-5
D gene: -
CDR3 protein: CASSQDTIQETQYF
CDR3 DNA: TGTGCCAGCAGCCAAGATACAATCCAAGAGACCCAGTACTTC

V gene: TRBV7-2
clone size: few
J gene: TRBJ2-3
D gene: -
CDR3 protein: CASSLGIGGGASTDTQYF
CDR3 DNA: TGTGCCAGCAGCTTAGGAATAGGAGGAGGAGCAAGCACAGATACGCAGTATTTT

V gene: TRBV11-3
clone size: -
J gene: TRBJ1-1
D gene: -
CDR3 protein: CASSLEGAGNTEAFF
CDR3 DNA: TGTGCCAGCAGCTTAGAGGGGGCAGGGAACACTGAAGCTTTCTTT

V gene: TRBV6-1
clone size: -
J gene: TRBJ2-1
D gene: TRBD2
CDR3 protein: CASSASGLAGGTTYNEQFF
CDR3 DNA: TGTGCCAGCAGTGCGTCGGGACTAGCGGGAGGGACAACCTACAATGAGCAGTTCTTC

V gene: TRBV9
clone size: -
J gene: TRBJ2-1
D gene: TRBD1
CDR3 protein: CASSVDYLGRDRGYNEQFF
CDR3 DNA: TGTGCCAGCAGCGTAGACTACCTAGGGAGGGACAGGGGTTACAATGAGCAGTTCTTC

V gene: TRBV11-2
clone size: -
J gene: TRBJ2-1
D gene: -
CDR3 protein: CASSLGGTQYNEQFF
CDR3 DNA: TGTGCCAGCAGCTTAGGCGGGACTCAATACAATGAGCAGTTCTTC

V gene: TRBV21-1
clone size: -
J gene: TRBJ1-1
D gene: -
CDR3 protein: CASCTWQVEAFF
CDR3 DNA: TGTGCCAGCTGCACCTGGCAAGTCGAAGCTTTCTTT

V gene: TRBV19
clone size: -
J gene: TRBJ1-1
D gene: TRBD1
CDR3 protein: CASSSDRDTEAFF
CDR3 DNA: TGTGCCAGTAGTTCCGACAGGGACACTGAAGCTTTCTTT

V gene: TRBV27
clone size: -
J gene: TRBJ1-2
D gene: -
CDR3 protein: CASSLTRGGNYGYTF
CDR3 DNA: TGTGCCAGCAGTTTAACTCGGGGGGGGAACTATGGCTACACCTTC

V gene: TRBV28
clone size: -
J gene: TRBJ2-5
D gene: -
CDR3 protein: CATNRDILQETQYF
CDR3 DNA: TGTGCCACCAACCGGGACATATTACAAGAGACCCAGTACTTC

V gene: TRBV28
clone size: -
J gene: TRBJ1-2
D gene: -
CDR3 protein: CASSLEGGPYYGYTF
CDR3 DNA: TGTGCCAGCAGTTTAGAGGGAGGGCCTTATTATGGCTACACCTTC